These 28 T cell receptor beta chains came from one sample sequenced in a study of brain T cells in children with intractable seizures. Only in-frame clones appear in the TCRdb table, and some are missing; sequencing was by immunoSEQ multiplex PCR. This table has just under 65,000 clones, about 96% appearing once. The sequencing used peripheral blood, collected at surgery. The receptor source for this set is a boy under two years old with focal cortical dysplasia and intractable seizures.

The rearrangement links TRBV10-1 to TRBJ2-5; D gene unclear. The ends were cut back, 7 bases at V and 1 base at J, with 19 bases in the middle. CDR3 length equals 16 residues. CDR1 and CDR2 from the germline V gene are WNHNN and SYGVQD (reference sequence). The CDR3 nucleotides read TGCGCCAGCATCTTTATACCGCTACGACCCCAAGAGACCCAGTACTTC. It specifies CASIFIPLRPQETQYF.

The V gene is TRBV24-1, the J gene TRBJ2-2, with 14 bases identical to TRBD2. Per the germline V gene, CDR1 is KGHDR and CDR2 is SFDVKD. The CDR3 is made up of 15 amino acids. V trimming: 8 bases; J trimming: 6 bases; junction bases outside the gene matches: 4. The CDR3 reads CATIPGLAGAGELFF. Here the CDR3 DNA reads TGTGCCACCATCCCGGGACTAGCGGGAGCCGGGGAGCTGTTTTTT.

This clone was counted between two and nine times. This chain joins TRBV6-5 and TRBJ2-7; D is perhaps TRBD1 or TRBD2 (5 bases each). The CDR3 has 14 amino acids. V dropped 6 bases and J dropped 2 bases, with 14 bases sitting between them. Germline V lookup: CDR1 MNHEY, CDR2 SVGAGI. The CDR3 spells CASRAGWGTYEQYF. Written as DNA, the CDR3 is TGTGCCAGCAGGGCCGGGTGGGGGACCTACGAGCAGTACTTC.

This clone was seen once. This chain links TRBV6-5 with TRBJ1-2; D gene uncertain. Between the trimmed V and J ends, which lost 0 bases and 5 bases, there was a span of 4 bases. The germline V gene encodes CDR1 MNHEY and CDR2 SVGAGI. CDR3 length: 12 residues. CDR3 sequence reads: CASSYSGYGYTF. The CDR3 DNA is TGTGCCAGCAGTTACTCAGGGTATGGCTACACCTTC.

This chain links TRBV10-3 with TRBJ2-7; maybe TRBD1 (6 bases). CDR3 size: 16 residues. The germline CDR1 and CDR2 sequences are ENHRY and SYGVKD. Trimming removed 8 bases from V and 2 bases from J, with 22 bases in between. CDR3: CAIHSYGTGQPYEQYF. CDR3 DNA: TGTGCCATCCACTCTTATGGGACGGGACAACCCTACGAGCAGTACTTC.

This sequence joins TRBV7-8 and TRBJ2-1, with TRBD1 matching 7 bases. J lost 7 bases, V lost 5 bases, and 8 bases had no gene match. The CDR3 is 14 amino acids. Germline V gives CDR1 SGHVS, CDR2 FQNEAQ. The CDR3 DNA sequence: TGTGCCAGCAGCCCGGACAGGTTAGGGAATGAGCAGTTCTTC. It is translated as CASSPDRLGNEQFF.

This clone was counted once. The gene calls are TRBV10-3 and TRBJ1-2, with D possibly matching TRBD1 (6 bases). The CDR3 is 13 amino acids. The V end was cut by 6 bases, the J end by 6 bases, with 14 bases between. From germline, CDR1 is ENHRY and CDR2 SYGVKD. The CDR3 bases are TGTGCCATCAGAAGGGGGTTTGTGGATGGCTACACCTTC. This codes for CAIRRGFVDGYTF.

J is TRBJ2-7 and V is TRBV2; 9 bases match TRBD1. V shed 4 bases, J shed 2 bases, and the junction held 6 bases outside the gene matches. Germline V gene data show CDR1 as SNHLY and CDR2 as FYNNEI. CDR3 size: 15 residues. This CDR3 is CASSGQDRGAYEQYF. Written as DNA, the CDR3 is TGTGCCAGCAGTGGCCAGGACAGGGGTGCCTACGAGCAGTACTTC. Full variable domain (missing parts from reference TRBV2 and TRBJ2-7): EPEVTQTPSHQVTQMGQEVILRCVPISNHLYFYWYRQILGQKVEFLVSFYNNEISEKSEIFDDQFSVERPDGSNFTLKIRSTKLEDSAMYFCASSGQDRGAYEQYFGPGTRLTVT.

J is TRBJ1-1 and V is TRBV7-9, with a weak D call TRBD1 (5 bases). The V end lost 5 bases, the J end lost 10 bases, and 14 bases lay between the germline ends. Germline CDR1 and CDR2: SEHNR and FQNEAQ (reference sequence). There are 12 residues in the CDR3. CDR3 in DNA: TGTGCCAGCAGCCCGAACCTCGGGGGAGCTTTCTTT. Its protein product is CASSPNLGGAFF.

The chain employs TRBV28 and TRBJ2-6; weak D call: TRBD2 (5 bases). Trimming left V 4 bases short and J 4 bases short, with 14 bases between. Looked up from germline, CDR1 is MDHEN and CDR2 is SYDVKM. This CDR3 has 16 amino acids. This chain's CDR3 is CASSSLRAQGANVLTF. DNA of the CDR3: TGTGCCAGCAGTTCCTTGAGGGCGCAGGGGGCCAACGTCCTGACTTTC.

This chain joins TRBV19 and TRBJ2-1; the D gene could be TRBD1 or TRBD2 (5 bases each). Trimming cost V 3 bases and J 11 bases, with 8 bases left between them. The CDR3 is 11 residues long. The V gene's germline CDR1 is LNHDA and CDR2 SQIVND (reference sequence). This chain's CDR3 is CASSITGQQFF. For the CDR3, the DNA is TGTGCCAGTAGTATTACGGGACAGCAGTTCTTC.

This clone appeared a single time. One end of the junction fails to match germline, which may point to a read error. CDR3 DNA: TGTGCCAGCAGTCATCGCCGGGACGCCACCCCATTT. Amino acid sequence: CASSHRRDATPF. The V call is TRBV27, the J call TRBJ1-1, with D possibly matching TRBD1 (5 bases). The CDR3 loop spans 12 amino acids. Germline V gene lookup returns CDR1 MNHEY and CDR2 SMNVEV (reference sequence).

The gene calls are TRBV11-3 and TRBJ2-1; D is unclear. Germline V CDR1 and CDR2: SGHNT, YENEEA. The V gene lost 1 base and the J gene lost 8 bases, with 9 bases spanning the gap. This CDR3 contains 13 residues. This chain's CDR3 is CASSLVALDEQFF. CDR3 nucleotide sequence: TGTGCCAGCAGCTTAGTGGCCCTGGATGAGCAGTTCTTC.

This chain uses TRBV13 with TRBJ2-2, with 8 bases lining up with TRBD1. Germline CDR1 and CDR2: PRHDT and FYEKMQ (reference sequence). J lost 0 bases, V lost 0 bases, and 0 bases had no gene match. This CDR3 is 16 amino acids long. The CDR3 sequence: CASSLGQGANTGELFF. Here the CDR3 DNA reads TGTGCCAGCAGCTTAGGACAGGGGGCGAACACCGGGGAGCTGTTTTTT.

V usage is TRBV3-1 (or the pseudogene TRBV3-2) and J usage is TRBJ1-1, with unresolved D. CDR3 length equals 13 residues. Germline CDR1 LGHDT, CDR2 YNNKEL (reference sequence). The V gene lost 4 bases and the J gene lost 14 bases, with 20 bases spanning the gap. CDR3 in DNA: TGTGCCAGCAGCCCGCGTACGTCAGGAGATCGATTCTTT. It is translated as CASSPRTSGDRFF.

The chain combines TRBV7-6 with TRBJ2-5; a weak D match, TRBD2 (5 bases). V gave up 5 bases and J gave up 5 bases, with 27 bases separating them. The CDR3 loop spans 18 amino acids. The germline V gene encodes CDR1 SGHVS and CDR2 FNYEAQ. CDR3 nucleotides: TGTGCCAGCAGCACGTCCTGGGTTGAGGGCCCCATTTTGGAGACCCAGTACTTC. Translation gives CASSTSWVEGPILETQYF.

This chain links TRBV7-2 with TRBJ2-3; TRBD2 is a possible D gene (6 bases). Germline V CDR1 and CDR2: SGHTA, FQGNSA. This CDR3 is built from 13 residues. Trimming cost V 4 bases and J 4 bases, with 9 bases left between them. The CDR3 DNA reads TGTGCCAGCAGCTCGGGAGTCGCAGATACGCAGTATTTT. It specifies CASSSGVADTQYF.

The CDR3 bases are TGTGCCAGCAGTGGAGGGGGACAGGGGCATGAAAAACTGTTTTTT. This sequence encodes CASSGGGQGHEKLFF. The chain combines TRBV25-1 with TRBJ1-4; 10 bases align to TRBD1. Germline V gene data show CDR1 as MGHDK and CDR2 as SYGVNS. V gave up 4 bases and J gave up 6 bases; unmatched junction bases: 5. There are 15 residues in the CDR3.

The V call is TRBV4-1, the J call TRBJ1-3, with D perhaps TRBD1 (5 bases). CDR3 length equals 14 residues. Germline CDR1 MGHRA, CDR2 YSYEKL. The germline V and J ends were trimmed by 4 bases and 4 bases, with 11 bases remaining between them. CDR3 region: CASSPIGHGNTIYF. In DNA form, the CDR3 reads TGCGCCAGCAGCCCCATAGGACACGGAAACACCATATATTTT.

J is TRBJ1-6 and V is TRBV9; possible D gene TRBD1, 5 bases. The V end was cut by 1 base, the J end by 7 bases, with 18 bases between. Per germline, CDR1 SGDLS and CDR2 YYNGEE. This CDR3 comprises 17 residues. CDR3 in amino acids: CASSVTPTRGGNSPLHF. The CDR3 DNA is TGTGCCAGCAGCGTAACCCCTACACGGGGCGGGAATTCACCCCTCCACTTT.

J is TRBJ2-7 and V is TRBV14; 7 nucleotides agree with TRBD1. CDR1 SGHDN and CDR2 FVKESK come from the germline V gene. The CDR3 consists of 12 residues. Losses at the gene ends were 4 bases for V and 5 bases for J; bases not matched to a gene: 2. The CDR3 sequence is CASSLGQNEQYF. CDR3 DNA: TGTGCCAGCAGCCTGGGACAGAACGAGCAGTACTTC.

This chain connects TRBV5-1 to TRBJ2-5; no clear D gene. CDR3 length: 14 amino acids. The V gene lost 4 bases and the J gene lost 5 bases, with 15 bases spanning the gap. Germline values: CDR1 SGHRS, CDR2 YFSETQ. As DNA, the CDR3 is TGCGCCAGCAGCCCTTCAGGAGTATGGGAGACCCAGTACTTC. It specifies CASSPSGVWETQYF.

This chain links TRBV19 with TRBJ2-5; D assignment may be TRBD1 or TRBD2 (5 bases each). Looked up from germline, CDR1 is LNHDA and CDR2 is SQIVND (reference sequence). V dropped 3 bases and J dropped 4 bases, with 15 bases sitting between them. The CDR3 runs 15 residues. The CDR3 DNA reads TGTGCCAGTAGTATTTCCCCGGGGCTGGGAGAGACCCAGTACTTC. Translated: CASSISPGLGETQYF.

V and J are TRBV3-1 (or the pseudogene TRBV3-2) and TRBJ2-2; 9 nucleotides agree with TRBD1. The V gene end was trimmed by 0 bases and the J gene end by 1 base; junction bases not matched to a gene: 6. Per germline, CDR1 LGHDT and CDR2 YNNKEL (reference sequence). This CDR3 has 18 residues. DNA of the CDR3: TGTGCCAGCAGCCAAGATGATTTGGGACAGGGGAACACCGGGGAGCTGTTTTTT. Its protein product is CASSQDDLGQGNTGELFF.

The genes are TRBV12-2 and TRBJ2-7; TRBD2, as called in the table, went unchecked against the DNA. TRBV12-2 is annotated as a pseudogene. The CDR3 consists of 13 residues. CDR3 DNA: TGTGCAAGTCGCATAGCGAGTTCCTACGAGCAGTACTTC. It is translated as CASRIASSYEQYF.

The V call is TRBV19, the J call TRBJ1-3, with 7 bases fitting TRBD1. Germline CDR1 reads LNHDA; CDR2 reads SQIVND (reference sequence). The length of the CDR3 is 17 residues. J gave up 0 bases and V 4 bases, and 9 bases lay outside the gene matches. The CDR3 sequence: CASSTTTGPLSGNTIYF. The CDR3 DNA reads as TGTGCCAGTAGTACAACGACAGGGCCCCTCTCTGGAAACACCATATATTTT.

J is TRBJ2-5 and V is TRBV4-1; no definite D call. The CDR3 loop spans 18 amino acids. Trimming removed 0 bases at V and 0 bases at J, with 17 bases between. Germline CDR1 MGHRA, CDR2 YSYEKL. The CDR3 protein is CASSQDSKISVYQETQYF. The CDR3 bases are TGCGCCAGCAGCCAAGACTCCAAAATATCAGTTTACCAAGAGACCCAGTACTTC.

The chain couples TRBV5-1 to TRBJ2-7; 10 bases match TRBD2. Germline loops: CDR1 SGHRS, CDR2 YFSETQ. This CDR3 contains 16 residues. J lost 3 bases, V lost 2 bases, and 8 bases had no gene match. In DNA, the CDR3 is TGCGCCAGCAGCTTTAAGAGTAGCGGGGGGAACTACGAGCAGTACTTC. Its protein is CASSFKSSGGNYEQYF.